The text below deals with one TCR beta chain. This clone is a singleton in its sample. What this receptor recognizes is not known. No qualities accompany the bases; no much larger clone lies one base away. This specimen comes from a study of blood T cell repertoires in COVID-19 (dated by TCRdb to about 2020). For the wider study: Collaborator samples came from the United States, Italy and Spain and covered acute and convalescent phases of COVID-19. Deeply sampled blood TCRbeta repertoires from subjects exposed to, actively infected with, or recovered from COVID-19 were included in the dataset. Samples came from the ongoing ImmuneRACE study (first 160 participants) plus 1,254 subjects from 6 global collaborators. The repertoires were released in a freely available public database intended as a resource for research on the immune response to SARS-CoV-2. Nearly every sample came with metadata listing a de-identified subject ID, COVID-19 status, age in years and sex. Where available, HLA class I and class II types were obtained from metadata supplied by the sample provider rather than from assay-based typing. The prospective study material was composed of cDNA or gDNA derived from T cells, B-cell-depleted T cells, or PBMCs. What the research found in general, with its limitations: Clinical and demographic metadata were provided uncurated, with the amount varying by source and participant.

TCRbeta CDR3 regions were amplified from genomic DNA by means of the immunoSEQ Assay, a bias-controlled multiplex PCR. In the source study's methods: The number of nucleated cells in each sample was estimated from the amplification of reference gene primers within the assay. Sequence reads were collapsed and filtered to measure the absolute abundance of every unique TCRbeta CDR3 rearrangement. Productive Simpson clonality was computed per sample as the square root of Simpson's diversity index over productive rearrangements. In its TCRdb copy, this immuneACCESS table keeps in-frame sequences only and misses some clones. Where compared with another copy, unresolved V genes explain less than half of these, and the others have no known cause. V and J calls and clone size come straight from that table; D and trimming were deduced from the DNA. The sample contains roughly 250,000 clones, approximately 92% of them found a single time. The ten most abundant clones make up roughly 2.3% of the sample.

Participants in the prospective study were enrolled through a virtual design, were aged about 18 to 100 years, and lived in fewer than 30 United States geographic areas. To assign participants to cohorts, the prospective study relied on clinical history that participants themselves reported in a screening survey and a study questionnaire. Recovered participants in ImmuneRACE Cohort 3 were defined by two consecutive negative NP/OP PCR tests, clearance by a healthcare professional, or resolution of symptoms. Mobile phlebotomists in the prospective study collected whole blood, serum and a nasopharyngeal or oropharyngeal swab from every participant. Participants in the prospective study had the option to provide additional blood draws and questionnaires over a 2-month period. Blood samples from the prospective study were shipped frozen or at room temperature prior to DNA extraction. The cysteine opens and the phenylalanine closes a CDR3 of 13 amino acids. This entry keeps only the CDR3 DNA: 39 bases, framed from base 1. Here V drops 4 bases and J drops 8 bases, and the junction holds 7 bases not matched to any gene. CDR1 is given as MNHEY and CDR2 as SVGEGT, both from the germline V gene.

The rearrangement combines TRBV6-2 or TRBV6-3 with TRBJ1-1, and 7 junction bases match TRBD1. The sequence was collected from a woman aged 18-29 years who had recovered from COVID-19. The specimen was PBMCs or T cells enriched from blood (not recorded which). The DNA reads TGTGCCAGCAGTTCGACAGGGTTATTCGAAGCTTTCTTT. Translation gives CASSSTGLFEAFF.